This TCR beta chain is drawn from a study of T-cell reconstitution after alpha-beta-depleted transplantation in children (TCRdb year 2016). A note on the overall study: Using TCR repertoire profiling, the study followed T-cell immune reconstitution in a quantitative way in children after TCRalphabeta/CD19-depleted allogeneic hematopoietic cell transplantation.

Clipping removes 1 base from V and 0 bases from J, with 10 as the unmatched junction base count. The germline V gene (reference sequence) supplies CDR1 DFQATT and CDR2 SNEGSKA. The CDR3 runs 17 residues from the cysteine to the phenylalanine. Only CDR3 DNA is held: 51 bases, read in frame from base 1. Broader findings and caveats from the paper: Over subsequent months, a decline in hyperexpanded clone frequencies was noted, and after one year, T-cell counts and TCRbeta diversity were mostly ascribed to newly produced T cells. About two months after transplant, the apparently early recovery of alphabetaT-cell counts reportedly depended on just several hundred clones that had expanded rapidly and came from non-depleted graft cells. The high TCRbeta diversity at day 60 in some patients was ascribed to recipient T cells and intrathymic progenitors that had survived conditioning.

Reading the label with the study, this specimen's treatment or condition is: allogeneic hematopoietic cell transplantation with graft depleted of TCRalphabeta T cells and CD19 B cells. The children who served as transplant recipients had been given grafts of TCRalphabeta/CD19-depleted allogeneic hematopoietic cells. For this clonotype: The antigen it binds to is not known. No much larger clonotype is one base removed from it; base qualities were not supplied.

Libraries were prepared through PCR. The run used an Illumina HiSeq 2500. TCR library preparation used molecular barcoding, with unique molecular identifiers applied to normalize quantification of the TCRbeta repertoire. In TCRdb, the public reads were trimmed at Q25 with fastp and aligned with MiXCR, with productive beta chains retained. For every CDR3 protein sequence, its rows merge into one entry that carries the most common genes and DNA. The sample table shows hundreds of thousands of distinct CDR3 sequences, and around 13% are seen once. The top ten constitute 0.79% of the sample. This chain is built from TRBV20-1 and TRBJ2-3, with TRBD2 identical over 7 junction bases. The sample in question was PBMCs, obtained before TCRalphabeta/CD19-depleted stem cell transplant. The source of this sequence is a girl aged 2 to 10 with congenital amegakaryocytic thrombocytopenia, due to receive a stem cell transplant. At the DNA level, the sequence is TGCAGTGCTAGAGCCCGTGAGACTAGCAGTAGCACAGATACGCAGTATTTT. Translated, this is CSARARETSSSTDTQYF.